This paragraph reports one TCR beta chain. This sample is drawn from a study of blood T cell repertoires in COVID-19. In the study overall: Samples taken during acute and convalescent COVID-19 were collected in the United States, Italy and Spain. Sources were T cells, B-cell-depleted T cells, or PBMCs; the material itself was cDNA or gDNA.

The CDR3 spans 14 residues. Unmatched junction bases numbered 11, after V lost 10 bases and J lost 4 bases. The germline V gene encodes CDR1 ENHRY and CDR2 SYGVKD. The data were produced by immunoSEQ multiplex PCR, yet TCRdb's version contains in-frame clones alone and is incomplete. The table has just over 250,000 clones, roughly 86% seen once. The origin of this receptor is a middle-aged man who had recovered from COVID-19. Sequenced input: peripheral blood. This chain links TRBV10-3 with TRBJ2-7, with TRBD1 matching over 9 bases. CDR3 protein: CASLNRDRDYEQYF. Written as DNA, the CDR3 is TGTGCCAGCCTAAACCGGGACAGGGATTACGAGCAGTACTTC.